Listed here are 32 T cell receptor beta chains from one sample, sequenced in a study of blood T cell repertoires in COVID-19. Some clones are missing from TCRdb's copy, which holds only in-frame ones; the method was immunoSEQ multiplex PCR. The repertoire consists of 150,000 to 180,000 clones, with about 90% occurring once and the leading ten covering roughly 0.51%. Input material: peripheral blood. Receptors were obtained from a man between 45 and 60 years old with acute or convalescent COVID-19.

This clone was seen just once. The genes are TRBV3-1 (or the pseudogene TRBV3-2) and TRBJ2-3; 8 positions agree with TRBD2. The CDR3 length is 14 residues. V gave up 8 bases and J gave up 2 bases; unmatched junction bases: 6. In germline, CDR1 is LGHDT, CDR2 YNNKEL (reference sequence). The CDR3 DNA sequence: TGTGCCAGCTTTCGGGAGGGATCCACAGATACGCAGTATTTT. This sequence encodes CASFREGSTDTQYF.

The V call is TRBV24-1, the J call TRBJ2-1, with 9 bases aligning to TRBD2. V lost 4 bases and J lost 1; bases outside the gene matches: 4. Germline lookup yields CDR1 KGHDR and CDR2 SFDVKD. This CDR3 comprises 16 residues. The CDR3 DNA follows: TGTGCCACCAGTGACATTAGCGGGAGTTCCTACAATGAGCAGTTCTTC. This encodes CATSDISGSSYNEQFF.

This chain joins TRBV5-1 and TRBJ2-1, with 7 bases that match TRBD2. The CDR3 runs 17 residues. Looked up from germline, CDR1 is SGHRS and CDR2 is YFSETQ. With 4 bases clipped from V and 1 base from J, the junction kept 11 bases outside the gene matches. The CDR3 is CASSRDRTGGSYNEQFF. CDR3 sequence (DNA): TGCGCCAGCAGCCGGGATCGGACGGGAGGATCCTACAATGAGCAGTTCTTC.

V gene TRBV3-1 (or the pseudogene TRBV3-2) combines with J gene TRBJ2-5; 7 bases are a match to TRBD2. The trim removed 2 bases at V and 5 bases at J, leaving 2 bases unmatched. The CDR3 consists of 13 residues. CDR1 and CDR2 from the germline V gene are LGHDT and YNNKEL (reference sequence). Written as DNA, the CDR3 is TGTGCCAGCAGCCAAAGGGGAGGGGAGACCCAGTACTTC. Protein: CASSQRGGETQYF.

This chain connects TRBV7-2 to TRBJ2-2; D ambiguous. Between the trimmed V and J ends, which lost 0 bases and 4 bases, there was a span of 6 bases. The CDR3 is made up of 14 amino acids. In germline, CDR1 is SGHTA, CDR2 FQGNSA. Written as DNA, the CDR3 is TGTGCCAGCAGCTTAGCGGGCAGCACCGGGGAGCTGTTTTTT. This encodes CASSLAGSTGELFF.

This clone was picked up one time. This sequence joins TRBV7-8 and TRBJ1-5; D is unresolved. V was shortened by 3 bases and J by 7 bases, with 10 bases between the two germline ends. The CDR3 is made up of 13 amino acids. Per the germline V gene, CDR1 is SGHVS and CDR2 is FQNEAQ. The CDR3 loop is CASSFSWRQPQHF. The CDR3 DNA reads TGTGCCAGCAGCTTTAGTTGGAGGCAGCCCCAGCATTTT.

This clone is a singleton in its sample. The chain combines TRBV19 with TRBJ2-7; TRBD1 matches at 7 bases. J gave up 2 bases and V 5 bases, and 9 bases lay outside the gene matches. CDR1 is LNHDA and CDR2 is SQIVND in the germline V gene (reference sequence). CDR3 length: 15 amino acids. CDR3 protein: CASSRTGQGAYEQYV. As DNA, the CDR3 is TGTGCCAGTAGTCGGACAGGCCAAGGGGCCTACGAGCAGTACGTC.

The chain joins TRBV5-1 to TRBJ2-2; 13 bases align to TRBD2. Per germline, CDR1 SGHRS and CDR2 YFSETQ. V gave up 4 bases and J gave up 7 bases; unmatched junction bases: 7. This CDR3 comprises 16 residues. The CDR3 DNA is TGCGCCAGCAGCCTGGGGACTAGCGGGATCGGCGGGGAGCTGTTTTTT. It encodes CASSLGTSGIGGELFF.

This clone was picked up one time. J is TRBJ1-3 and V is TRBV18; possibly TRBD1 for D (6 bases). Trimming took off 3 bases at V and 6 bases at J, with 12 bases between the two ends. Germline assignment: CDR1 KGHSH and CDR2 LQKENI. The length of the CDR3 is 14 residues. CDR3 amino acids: CASSPGQGINTIYF. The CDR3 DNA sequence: TGTGCCAGCTCACCGGGTCAGGGGATAAACACCATATATTTT.

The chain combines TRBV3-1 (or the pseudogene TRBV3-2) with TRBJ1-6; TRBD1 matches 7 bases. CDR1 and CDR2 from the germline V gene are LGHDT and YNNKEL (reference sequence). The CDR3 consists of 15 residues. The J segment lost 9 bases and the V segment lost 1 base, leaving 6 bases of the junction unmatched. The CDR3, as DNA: TGTGCCAGCAGCCAAGGACAGGGTATTGGTTCACCCCTCCACTTT. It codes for CASSQGQGIGSPLHF.

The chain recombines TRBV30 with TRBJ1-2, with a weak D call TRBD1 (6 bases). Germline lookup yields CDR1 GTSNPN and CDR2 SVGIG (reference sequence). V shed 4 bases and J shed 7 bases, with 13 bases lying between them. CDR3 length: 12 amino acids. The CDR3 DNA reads TGTGCCTGGAACTCGGACAGCCTTGGCTACACCTTC. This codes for CAWNSDSLGYTF.

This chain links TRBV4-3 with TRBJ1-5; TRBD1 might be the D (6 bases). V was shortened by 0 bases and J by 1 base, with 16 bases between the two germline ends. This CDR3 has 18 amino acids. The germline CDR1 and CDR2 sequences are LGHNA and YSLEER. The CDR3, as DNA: TGCGCCAGCAGCCAAGATAGGCCAGGGGTCGGGAGCAATCAGCCCCAGCATTTT. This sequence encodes CASSQDRPGVGSNQPQHF.

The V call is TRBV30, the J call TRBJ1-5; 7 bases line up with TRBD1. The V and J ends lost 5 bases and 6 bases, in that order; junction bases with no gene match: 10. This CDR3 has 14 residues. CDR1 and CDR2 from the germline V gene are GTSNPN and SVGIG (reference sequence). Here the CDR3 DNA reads TGTGCCTGGGGAAGACAGGGACCGACTCAGCCCCAGCATTTT. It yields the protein CAWGRQGPTQPQHF.

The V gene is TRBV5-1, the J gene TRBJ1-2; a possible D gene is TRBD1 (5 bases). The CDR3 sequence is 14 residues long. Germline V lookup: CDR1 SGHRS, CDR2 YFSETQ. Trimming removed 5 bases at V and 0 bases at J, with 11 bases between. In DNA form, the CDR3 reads TGCGCCAGCAGTCAGAGGACAACTAACTATGGCTACACCTTC. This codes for CASSQRTTNYGYTF.

CDR3 residues: CTSSQAKAGSYNEQFF. For the CDR3, the DNA is TGCACCAGCAGCCAAGCGAAAGCGGGCTCCTACAATGAGCAGTTCTTC. This chain joins TRBV1 and TRBJ2-1; the table's D call of TRBD2 was not tested on the DNA. TRBV1 is classified as a pseudogene. The CDR3 spans 16 residues.

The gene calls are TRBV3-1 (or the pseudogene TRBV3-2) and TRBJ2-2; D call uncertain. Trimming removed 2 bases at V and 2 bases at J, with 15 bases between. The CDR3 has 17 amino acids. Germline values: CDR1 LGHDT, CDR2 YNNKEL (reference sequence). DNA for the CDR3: TGTGCCAGCAGCCAACTATCCAAGTCCCTTAACACCGGGGAGCTGTTTTTT. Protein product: CASSQLSKSLNTGELFF.

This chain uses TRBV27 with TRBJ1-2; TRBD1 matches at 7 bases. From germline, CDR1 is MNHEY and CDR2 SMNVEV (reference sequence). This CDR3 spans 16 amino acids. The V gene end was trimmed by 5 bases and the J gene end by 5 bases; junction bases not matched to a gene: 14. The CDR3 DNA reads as TGTGCCAGCAGTGGCCGGGACAGTCGGATTCCGTATGGCTACACCTTC. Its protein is CASSGRDSRIPYGYTF.

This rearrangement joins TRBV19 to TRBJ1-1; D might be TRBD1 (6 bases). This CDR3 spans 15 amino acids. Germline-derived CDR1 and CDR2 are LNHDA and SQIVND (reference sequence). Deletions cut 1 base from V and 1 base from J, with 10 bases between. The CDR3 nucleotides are TGTGCCAGTAGTATAGGTGCAGGGGAGAACACTGAAGCTTTCTTT. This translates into CASSIGAGENTEAFF. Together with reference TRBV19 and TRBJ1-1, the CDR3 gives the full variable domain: DGGITQSPKYLFRKEGQNVTLSCEQNLNHDAMYWYRQDPGQGLRLIYYSQIVNDFQKGDIAEGYSVSREKKESFPLTVTSAQKNPTAFYLCASSIGAGENTEAFFGQGTRLTVV.

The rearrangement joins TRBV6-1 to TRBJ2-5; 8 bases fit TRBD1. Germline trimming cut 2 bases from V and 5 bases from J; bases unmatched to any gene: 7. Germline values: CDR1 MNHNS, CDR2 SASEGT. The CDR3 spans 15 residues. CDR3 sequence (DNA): TGTGCCAGCAGTGAAATGGCAGGGGGCGGGGAGACCCAGTACTTC. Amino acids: CASSEMAGGGETQYF.

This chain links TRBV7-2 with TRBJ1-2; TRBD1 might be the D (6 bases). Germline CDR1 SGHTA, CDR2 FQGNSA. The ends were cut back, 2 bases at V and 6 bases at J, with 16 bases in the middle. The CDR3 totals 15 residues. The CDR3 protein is CASSLSPGVRHGYTF. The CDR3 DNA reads TGTGCCAGCAGCTTATCGCCAGGGGTTAGGCATGGCTACACCTTC.

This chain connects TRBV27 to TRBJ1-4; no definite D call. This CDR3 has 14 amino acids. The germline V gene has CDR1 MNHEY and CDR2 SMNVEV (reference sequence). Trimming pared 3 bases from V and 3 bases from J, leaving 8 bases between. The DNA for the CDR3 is TGTGCCAGCAGTTTCGGAGATGCTAATGAAAAACTGTTTTTT. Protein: CASSFGDANEKLFF.

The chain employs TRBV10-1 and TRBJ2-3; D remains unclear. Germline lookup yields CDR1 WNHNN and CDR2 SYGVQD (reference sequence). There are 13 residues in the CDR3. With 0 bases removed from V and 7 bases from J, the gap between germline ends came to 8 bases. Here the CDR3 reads CASSESSGYTQYF. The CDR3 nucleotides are TGCGCCAGCAGTGAGTCTTCGGGTTATACGCAGTATTTT.

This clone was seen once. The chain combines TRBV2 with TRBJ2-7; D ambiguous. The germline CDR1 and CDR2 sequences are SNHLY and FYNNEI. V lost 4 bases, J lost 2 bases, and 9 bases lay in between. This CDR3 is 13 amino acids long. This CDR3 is CASSVAFTYEQYF. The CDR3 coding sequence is TGTGCCAGCAGTGTGGCATTCACCTACGAGCAGTACTTC.

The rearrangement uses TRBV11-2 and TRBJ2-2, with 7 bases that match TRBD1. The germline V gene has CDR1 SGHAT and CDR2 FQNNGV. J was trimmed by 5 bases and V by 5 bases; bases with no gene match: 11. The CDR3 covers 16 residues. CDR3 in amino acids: CASSPSSDRKTGELFF. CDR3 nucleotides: TGTGCCAGCAGCCCCTCCTCGGACAGGAAGACCGGGGAGCTGTTTTTT.

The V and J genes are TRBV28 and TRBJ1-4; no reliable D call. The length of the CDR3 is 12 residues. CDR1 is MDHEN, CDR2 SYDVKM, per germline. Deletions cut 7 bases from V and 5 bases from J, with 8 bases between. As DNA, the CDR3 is TGTGCCAGCACCCGGTTAAATGAAAAACTGTTTTTT. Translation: CASTRLNEKLFF.

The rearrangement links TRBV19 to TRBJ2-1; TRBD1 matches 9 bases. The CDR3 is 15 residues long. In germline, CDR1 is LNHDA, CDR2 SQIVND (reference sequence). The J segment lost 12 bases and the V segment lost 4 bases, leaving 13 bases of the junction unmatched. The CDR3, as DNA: TGTGCCAGTAGTAAAACCGGACAGGGGAACCCTGGGCAGTTCTTC. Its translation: CASSKTGQGNPGQFF.

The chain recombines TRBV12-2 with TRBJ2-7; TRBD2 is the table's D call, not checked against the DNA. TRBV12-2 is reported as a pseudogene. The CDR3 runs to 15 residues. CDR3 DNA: TGTGCAAGTCGCTTCACTAGCGGGAGAGGATACGAGCAGTACTTC. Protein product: CASRFTSGRGYEQYF.

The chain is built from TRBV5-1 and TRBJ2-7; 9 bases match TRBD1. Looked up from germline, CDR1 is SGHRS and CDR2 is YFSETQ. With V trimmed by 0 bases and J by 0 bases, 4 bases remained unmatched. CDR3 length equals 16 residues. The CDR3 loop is CASSLGGQGFSYEQYF. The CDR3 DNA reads TGCGCCAGCAGCTTGGGGGGACAGGGCTTCTCCTACGAGCAGTACTTC.

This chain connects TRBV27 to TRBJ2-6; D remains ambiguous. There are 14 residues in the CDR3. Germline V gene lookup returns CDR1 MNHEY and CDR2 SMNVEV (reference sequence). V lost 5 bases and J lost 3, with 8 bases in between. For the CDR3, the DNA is TGTGCCAGCAGTCCCCTAGGTGGGGCCAACGTCCTGACTTTC. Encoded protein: CASSPLGGANVLTF.

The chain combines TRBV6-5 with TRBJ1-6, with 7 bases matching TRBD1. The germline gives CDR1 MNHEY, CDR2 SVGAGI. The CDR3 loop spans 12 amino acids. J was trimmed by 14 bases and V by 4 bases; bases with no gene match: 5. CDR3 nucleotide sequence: TGTGCCAGCAGTTTCCAGGGGGGATCCCTCCACTTT. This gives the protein CASSFQGGSLHF.

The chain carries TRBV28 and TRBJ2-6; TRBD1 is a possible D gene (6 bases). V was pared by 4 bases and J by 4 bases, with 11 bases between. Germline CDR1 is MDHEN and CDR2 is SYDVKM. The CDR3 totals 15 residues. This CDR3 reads CASSSGAQGANVLTF. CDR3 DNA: TGTGCCAGCAGTTCAGGGGCGCAGGGGGCCAACGTCCTGACTTTC.

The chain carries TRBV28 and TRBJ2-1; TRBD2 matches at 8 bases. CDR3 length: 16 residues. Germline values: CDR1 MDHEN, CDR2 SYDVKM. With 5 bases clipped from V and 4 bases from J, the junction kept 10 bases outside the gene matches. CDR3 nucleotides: TGTGCCAGCAGTACGTTGGTGGGACTAGAATACAATGAGCAGTTCTTC. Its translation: CASSTLVGLEYNEQFF.